This is a list of T cell receptor beta chains from one sample in a study of T cell responses to AZD1222 COVID-19 vaccine. TCRdb keeps only in-frame clones here, not all; method: immunoSEQ multiplex PCR. The sample has about 89,000 clones; around 89% are singletons. The source material was peripheral blood, sampled 28 days after the second AZD1222 dose. Every receptor here comes from an adult who received the AZD1222 COVID-19 vaccine. Each CDR3 is given without its conserved first and last residue. Fields, in order: D gene, V gene, CDR3 protein. D genes are given only for firm matches.

>-|TRBV6-6
ASRETDRSVSYEQY
>TRBD2|TRBV6-2/TRBV6-3
ASSPRAGGPYEQF
>-|TRBV19
ASSNRQPRDYGYT
>-|TRBV25-1
ASSEWGTEAF
>-|TRBV12-5
ASSQGYGYT
>-|TRBV18
ASSLTPLINYGYT
>-|TRBV5-1
ASTVGRSTEAF
>TRBD2|TRBV24-1
ATSDSTSATYEQY
>-|TRBV4-3
ASSQDMGGSYT
>-|TRBV27
ATLAYGANSPLH
>-|TRBV27
ASSFRDGYSYEQY
>-|TRBV19
ASSIEGNQPQH
>-|TRBV5-4
ASRQGGAFTGELF
>-|TRBV5-8
ASSQGTVLARTEAF
>-|TRBV27
ASSSNRQLNTEAF